A selection of T cell receptor beta chains follows, all from one sample in a study of blood T cells in healthy people across ages. MiXCR was run by TCRdb on the 5' RACE reads, yielding one entry per CDR3 protein. The table shows roughly 650,000 distinct CDR3 sequences, with about a third occurring only once. Source material: blood. Every receptor here comes from a woman aged 80 or older in good health. Each CDR3 is given with its conserved first and last residue. D genes are given only for firm matches. Clone size is not always given. Where it is, it says once, few, many or a class for expanded clones.

TRBV9	TRBJ2-1	many	TRBD2	CASSPQRGHPNEQFF	TGTGCCAGCAGCCCCCAGCGGGGCCACCCCAATGAGCAGTTCTTC
TRBV20-1	TRBJ1-1	-	-	CSAGTEALMNTEAFF	TGCAGTGCCGGCACAGAAGCCCTTATGAACACTGAAGCTTTCTTT
TRBV28	TRBJ2-7	-	-	CASSLLGGGSYNEQYF	TGTGCCAGCAGTTTATTAGGGGGGGGGTCCTACAATGAGCAGTACTTC
TRBV7-9	TRBJ1-2	-	TRBD1	CASSQIMGQGPLGYGYTF	TGTGCCAGCAGCCAGATTATGGGACAGGGACCTCTCGGCTATGGCTACACCTTC
TRBV6-2/TRBV6-3	TRBJ1-2	-	-	CASSYSTGAIGCTF	TGTGCCAGCAGTTACTCGACAGGTGCAATTGGCTGCACCTTC
TRBV29-1	TRBJ1-1	few	-	CSGDRLNTEAFF	TGCAGCGGGGATAGGTTGAACACTGAAGCTTTCTTT
TRBV12-3/TRBV12-4	TRBJ1-1	once	-	CASRGARGTEAFF	TGTGCCAGCAGAGGAGCAAGGGGAACTGAAGCTTTCTTT
TRBV3-1	TRBJ1-2	-	-	CASSYRLDYGYTF	TGTGCCAGCAGCTACAGGCTTGACTATGGCTACACCTTC
TRBV5-1	TRBJ2-7	-	-	CASSTFPSQGPYEQYF	TGCGCCAGCAGCACCTTCCCTTCTCAGGGCCCCTACGAGCAGTACTTC
TRBV10-3	TRBJ2-2	-	-	CAISTEGNTGELFF	TGTGCCATCAGTACAGAGGGGAACACCGGGGAGCTGTTTTTT
TRBV5-1	TRBJ2-2	-	-	CASSSMDPGELFF	TGCGCCAGCAGCTCAATGGATCCCGGGGAGCTGTTTTTT
TRBV29-1	TRBJ2-7	few	TRBD1	CSVLSRDRGYEQYF	TGCAGCGTCCTAAGCCGGGACAGGGGATACGAGCAGTACTTC
TRBV10-3	TRBJ2-5	-	-	CAISESTLETQYF	TGTGCCATCAGTGAGTCCACCCTGGAGACCCAGTACTTC
TRBV7-2	TRBJ1-2	-	-	CASRAGQKKANYGYTF	TGTGCCAGCAGGGCTGGACAGAAGAAAGCTAACTATGGCTACACCTTC
TRBV7-9	TRBJ2-3	many	TRBD2	CASSLLAGGQGDTQYF	TGTGCCAGCAGCCTGCTAGCGGGGGGGCAAGGAGATACGCAGTATTTT
TRBV7-8	TRBJ2-7	many	TRBD2	CASSLIGTSGYEQYF	TGTGCCAGCAGCTTAATCGGGACTAGCGGCTACGAGCAGTACTTC
TRBV7-3	TRBJ1-6	many	-	CASSSTTNSPLHF	TGTGCCAGCAGCTCTACAACTAATTCACCCCTCCACTTT
TRBV30	TRBJ2-7	few	-	CAWSVNLFGEQYF	TGTGCCTGGAGTGTAAACCTCTTTGGCGAGCAGTACTTC
TRBV5-1	TRBJ2-5	-	TRBD2	CASRWDGGTRETQYF	TGCGCCAGCCGCTGGGACGGGGGGACGAGGGAGACCCAGTACTTC
TRBV7-6	TRBJ2-7	many	-	CASTSKIGPYEQYF	TGTGCCAGCACCTCAAAGATCGGTCCTTACGAGCAGTACTTC
TRBV28	TRBJ2-7	-	-	CASRSGAANYEQYF	TGTGCCAGCAGATCTGGCGCGGCAAACTACGAGCAGTACTTC
TRBV12-3/TRBV12-4	TRBJ2-1	-	-	CASGRTGNNEQFF	TGTGCCAGCGGCCGGACGGGGAACAATGAGCAGTTCTTC
TRBV27	TRBJ2-7	-	TRBD2	CASRIGGGGPMEQYF	TGTGCCAGCAGGATCGGTGGGGGGGGACCAATGGAGCAGTACTTC
TRBV5-8	TRBJ2-5	few	-	CASSLISEGEWSETQYF	TGTGCCAGCAGCCTAATCAGTGAGGGGGAGTGGAGTGAGACCCAGTACTTC
TRBV29-1	TRBJ2-1	many	-	CSVDRQVKEQFF	TGCAGCGTTGACCGCCAGGTAAAGGAGCAGTTCTTC
TRBV5-8	TRBJ1-2	many	TRBD1	CASSPQTGSGGYTF	TGTGCCAGCAGCCCCCAGACAGGGTCGGGTGGCTACACCTTC
TRBV29-1	TRBJ1-4	many	TRBD1	CSARGSLYEKLFF	TGCAGCGCCAGGGGGTCTCTCTATGAAAAACTGTTTTTT
TRBV29-1	TRBJ2-6	-	-	CSVLGPISGANVLTF	TGCAGCGTACTGGGCCCCATCTCTGGGGCCAACGTCCTGACTTTC
TRBV20-1	TRBJ2-1	-	TRBD1	CSARLWDRGNNEQFF	TGCAGTGCCAGACTATGGGACAGGGGAAACAATGAGCAGTTCTTC
TRBV12-3/TRBV12-4	TRBJ2-7	many	TRBD1	CASRAGTAYEQYF	TGTGCCAGCAGAGCTGGGACAGCCTACGAGCAGTACTTC
TRBV5-1	TRBJ2-5	-	TRBD2	CASSQGLAGGGQETQYF	TGCGCCAGCAGCCAGGGACTAGCGGGAGGAGGACAAGAGACCCAGTACTTC
TRBV5-1	TRBJ1-2	many	TRBD1	CASSWDRGDGYTF	TGCGCCAGCAGTTGGGACAGGGGAGATGGCTACACCTTC
TRBV11-2	TRBJ2-5	once	-	CATSHGRSRTQYF	TGTGCCACCAGCCACGGACGGTCCAGGACCCAGTACTTC
TRBV18	TRBJ2-4	-	-	CASSPRQQLTKNIQYF	TGTGCCAGCTCACCCCGACAGCAGCTAACCAAAAACATTCAGTACTTC
TRBV28	TRBJ1-1	-	-	CASSKLDIMNTEAFF	TGTGCCAGCAGTAAATTAGACATCATGAACACTGAAGCTTTCTTT
TRBV7-2	TRBJ2-3	-	TRBD2	CASSQGLASSTDTQYF	TGTGCCAGCAGTCAAGGACTAGCATCTAGCACAGATACGCAGTATTTT
TRBV7-3	TRBJ2-3	few	-	CASSLSGGVDTQYF	TGTGCCAGCAGCTTATCGGGTGGCGTGGATACGCAGTATTTT
TRBV7-9	TRBJ2-7	once	-	CASSASEAYEQYF	TGTGCCAGCAGCGCGAGCGAGGCCTACGAGCAGTACTTC
TRBV7-2	TRBJ1-2	-	-	CAGSQRNYGYTF	TGTGCCGGATCACAACGGAACTATGGCTACACCTTC
TRBV20-1	TRBJ2-3	many	-	CSASSATGTDTQYF	TGCAGTGCTAGTAGCGCGACGGGCACAGATACGCAGTATTTT
TRBV27	TRBJ2-7	many	-	CASSLALQGTYEQYF	TGTGCCAGCAGTTTAGCTTTGCAGGGAACCTACGAGCAGTACTTC
TRBV7-3	TRBJ2-3	many	-	CASSFSEVPCTDTQYF	TGTGCCAGCAGCTTTTCAGAGGTTCCCTGCACAGATACGCAGTATTTT
TRBV20-1	TRBJ1-1	-	TRBD1	CSAVQGGTEAFF	TGCAGTGCTGTACAGGGGGGCACTGAAGCTTTCTTT
TRBV7-2	TRBJ2-1	-	TRBD1	CASSIDRGHYNEQFF	TGTGCCAGCAGCATCGACAGGGGGCACTACAATGAGCAGTTCTTC
TRBV7-9	TRBJ2-7	large	TRBD1	CASSSTTGTSYEQYF	TGTGCCAGCAGCTCGACGACAGGGACCTCCTACGAGCAGTACTTC
TRBV5-6	TRBJ2-7	many	-	CASSSLGGAYEQYF	TGTGCCAGCAGCTCCTTGGGGGGAGCCTACGAGCAGTACTTC
TRBV15	TRBJ2-1	many	-	CATSRAGGAYNEQFF	TGTGCCACCAGCAGAGCTGGCGGAGCCTACAATGAGCAGTTCTTC
TRBV5-1	TRBJ1-4	-	-	CASSLASGLANEKLFF	TGCGCCAGCAGCTTGGCCTCGGGATTGGCTAATGAAAAACTGTTTTTT
TRBV20-1	TRBJ1-5	-	-	CSARAGASYQPQHF	TGCAGTGCTAGAGCCGGGGCCTCTTATCAGCCCCAGCATTTT
TRBV7-2	TRBJ2-1	-	TRBD2	CASSLWRGTYNEQFF	TGTGCCAGCAGCCTCTGGCGGGGGACGTACAATGAGCAGTTCTTC
TRBV5-6	TRBJ2-7	many	TRBD2	CASSAGTSVYEQYF	TGTGCCAGCAGCGCCGGGACTAGCGTCTACGAGCAGTACTTC
TRBV6-6	TRBJ2-1	many	-	CASSSYGTYNEQFF	TGTGCCAGCAGTTCCTACGGGACTTACAATGAGCAGTTCTTC
TRBV28	TRBJ1-5	few	-	CASRGLDSNQPQHF	TGTGCCAGCAGGGGACTTGATAGCAATCAGCCCCAGCATTTT
TRBV12-3/TRBV12-4	TRBJ2-5	many	-	CASSLDYNRAQYF	TGTGCCAGCAGTTTAGACTATAACAGGGCCCAGTACTTC
TRBV20-1	TRBJ2-3	many	-	CSYTYGSTDTQYF	TGCAGTTATACCTACGGGAGCACAGATACGCAGTATTTT
TRBV7-2	TRBJ1-2	many	-	CASSRTGTVYGYTF	TGTGCCAGCAGCAGAACGGGGACGGTCTATGGCTACACCTTC
TRBV7-3	TRBJ2-1	-	TRBD2	CASSDGLAGRDEQFF	TGTGCCAGCAGCGACGGACTAGCGGGTAGGGATGAGCAGTTCTTC